What follows is one T cell receptor (beta chain) and its context. The CDR3 spans 14 residues. Germline values: CDR1 MNHEY, CDR2 SMNVEV (reference sequence). Trimming stripped 3 bases from V and 3 bases from J, with 12 bases between. The data were taken from a study of T cells in Graves' hyperthyroidism and ophthalmopathy. Authors of the study amplified TCR beta CDR3 regions from RNA transcripts. The TCR CDR3 first-round RT-PCR relied on the HTBI primer set. TCRdb re-analysed the multiplex PCR reads in MiXCR, keeping a single row per CDR3 protein. The table shows about 360,000 distinct CDR3 sequences, with roughly 13% occurring only once.

The TCR comes from a woman aged 18-29 years with Graves' hyperthyroidism. Sample: blood. The rearrangement links TRBV27 to TRBJ2-7; weak D call: TRBD1 (5 bases). CDR3 nucleotides: TGTGCCAGCAGTTTTCAGGGTAGATACTACGAGCAGTACTTC. It specifies CASSFQGRYYEQYF.